There are a few counts of the clone carrying this TCR beta chain. As yet, its antigen is unknown. V lost 4 bases to trimming and J lost 4 bases, with 14 bases between them. This CDR3 has 14 residues. Germline values: CDR1 SEHNR, CDR2 FQNEAQ (reference sequence). This sample is drawn from a study of T-cell reconstitution after alpha-beta-depleted transplantation in children. General study points: Newly produced T cells mostly accounted for T-cell counts and diversity one year post-transplant.

TCRbeta library preparation incorporated unique molecular identifiers. TCRdb reanalysed the PCR reads using MiXCR and keeps one entry per CDR3 protein. In the table there are 550,000 to 800,000 distinct CDR3 sequences, 10% to 15% of which are singletons. The TCR sequence derives from a girl aged 2 to 9 with congenital amegakaryocytic thrombocytopenia, due to receive a stem cell transplant. V is TRBV7-9 and J is TRBJ2-7, with TRBD1 as a possible D gene (7 bases). The source material was PBMCs, sampled before TCRalphabeta/CD19-depleted stem cell transplant. CDR3 loop: CASSSTGTQYEQYF. Here the CDR3 DNA reads TGTGCCAGCAGCTCGACAGGGACTCAGTACGAGCAGTACTTC.